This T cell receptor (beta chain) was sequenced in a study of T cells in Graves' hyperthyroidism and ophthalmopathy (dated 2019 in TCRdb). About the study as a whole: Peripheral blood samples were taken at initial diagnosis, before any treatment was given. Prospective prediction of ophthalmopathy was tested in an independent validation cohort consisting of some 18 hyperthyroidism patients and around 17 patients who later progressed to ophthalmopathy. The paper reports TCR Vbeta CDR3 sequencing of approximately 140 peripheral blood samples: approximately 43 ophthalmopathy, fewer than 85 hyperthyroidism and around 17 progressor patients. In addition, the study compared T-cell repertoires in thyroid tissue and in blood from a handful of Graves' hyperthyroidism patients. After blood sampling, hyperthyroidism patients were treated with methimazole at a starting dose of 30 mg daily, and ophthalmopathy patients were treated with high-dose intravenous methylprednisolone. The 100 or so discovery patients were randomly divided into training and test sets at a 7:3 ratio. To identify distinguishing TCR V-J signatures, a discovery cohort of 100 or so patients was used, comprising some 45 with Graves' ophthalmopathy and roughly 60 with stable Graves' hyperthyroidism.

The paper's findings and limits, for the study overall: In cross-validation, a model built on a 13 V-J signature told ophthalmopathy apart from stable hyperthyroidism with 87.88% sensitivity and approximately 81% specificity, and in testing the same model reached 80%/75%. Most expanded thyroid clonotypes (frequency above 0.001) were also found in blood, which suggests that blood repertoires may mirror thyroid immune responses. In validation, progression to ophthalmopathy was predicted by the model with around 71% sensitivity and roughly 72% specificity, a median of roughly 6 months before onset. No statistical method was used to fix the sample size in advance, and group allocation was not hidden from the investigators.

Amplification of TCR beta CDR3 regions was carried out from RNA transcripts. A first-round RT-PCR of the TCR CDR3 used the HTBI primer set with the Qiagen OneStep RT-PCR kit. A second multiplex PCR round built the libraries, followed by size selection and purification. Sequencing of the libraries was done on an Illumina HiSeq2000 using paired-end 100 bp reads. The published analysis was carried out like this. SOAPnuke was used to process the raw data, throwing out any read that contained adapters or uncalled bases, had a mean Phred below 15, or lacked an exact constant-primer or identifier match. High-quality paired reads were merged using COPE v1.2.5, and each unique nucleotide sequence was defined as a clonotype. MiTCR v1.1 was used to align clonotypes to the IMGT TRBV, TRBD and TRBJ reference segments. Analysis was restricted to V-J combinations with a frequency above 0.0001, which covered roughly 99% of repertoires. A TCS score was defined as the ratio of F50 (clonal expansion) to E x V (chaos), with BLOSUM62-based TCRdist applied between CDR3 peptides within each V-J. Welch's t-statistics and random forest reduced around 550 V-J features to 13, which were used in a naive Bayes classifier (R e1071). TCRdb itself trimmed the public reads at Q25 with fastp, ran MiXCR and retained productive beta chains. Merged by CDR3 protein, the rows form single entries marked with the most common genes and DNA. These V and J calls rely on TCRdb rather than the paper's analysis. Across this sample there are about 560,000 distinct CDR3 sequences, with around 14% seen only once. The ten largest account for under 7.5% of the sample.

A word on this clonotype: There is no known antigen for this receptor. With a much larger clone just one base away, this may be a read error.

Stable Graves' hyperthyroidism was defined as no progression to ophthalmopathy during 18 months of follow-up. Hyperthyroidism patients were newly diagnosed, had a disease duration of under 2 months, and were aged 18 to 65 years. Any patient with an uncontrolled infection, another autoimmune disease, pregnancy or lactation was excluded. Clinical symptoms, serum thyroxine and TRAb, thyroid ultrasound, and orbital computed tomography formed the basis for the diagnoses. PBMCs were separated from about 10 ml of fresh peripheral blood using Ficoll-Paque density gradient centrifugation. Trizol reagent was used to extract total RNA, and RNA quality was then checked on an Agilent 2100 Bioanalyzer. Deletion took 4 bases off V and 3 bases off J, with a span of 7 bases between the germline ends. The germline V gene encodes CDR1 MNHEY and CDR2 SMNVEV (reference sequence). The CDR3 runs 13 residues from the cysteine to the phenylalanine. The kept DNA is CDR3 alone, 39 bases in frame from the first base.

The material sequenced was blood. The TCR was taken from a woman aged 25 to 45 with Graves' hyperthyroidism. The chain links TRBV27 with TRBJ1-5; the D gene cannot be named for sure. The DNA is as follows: TGTGCCAGCAGTTACGACGACAATCAGCCCCAGCATTTT. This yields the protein CASSYDDNQPQHF.